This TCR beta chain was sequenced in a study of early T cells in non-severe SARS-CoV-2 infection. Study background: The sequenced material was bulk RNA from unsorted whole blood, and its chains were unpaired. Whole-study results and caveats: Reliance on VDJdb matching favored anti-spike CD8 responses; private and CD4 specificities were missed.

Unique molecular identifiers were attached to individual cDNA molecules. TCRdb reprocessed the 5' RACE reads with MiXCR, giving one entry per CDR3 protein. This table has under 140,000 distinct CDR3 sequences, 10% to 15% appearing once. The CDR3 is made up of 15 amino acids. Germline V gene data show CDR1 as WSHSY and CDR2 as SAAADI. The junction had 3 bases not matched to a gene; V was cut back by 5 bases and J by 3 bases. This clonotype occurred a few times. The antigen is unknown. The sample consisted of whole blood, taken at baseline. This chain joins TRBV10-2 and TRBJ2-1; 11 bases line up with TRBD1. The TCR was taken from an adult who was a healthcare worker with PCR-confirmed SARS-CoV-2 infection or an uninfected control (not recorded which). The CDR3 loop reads CASSPGQGVYNEQFF. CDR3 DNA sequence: TGCGCCAGCAGTCCGGGACAGGGGGTCTACAATGAGCAGTTCTTC.